Below are 20 T cell receptor beta chains sequenced from a single sample in a study of control samples from healthy donors and cancer patients. Method: immunoSEQ multiplex PCR; TCRdb's copy keeps in-frame clones and lacks some. This table has 80,000 to 100,000 clones, over 85% appearing once. The sample taken for sequencing was blood. These receptors were obtained from a human donor in good health. The donor label of this sample is uncertain.

Of note for this clone: The sample carries other DNA sequences with the same CDR3. V and J are TRBV10-3 and TRBJ2-3; 8 bases match TRBD1. The V gene end was trimmed by 6 bases and the J gene end by 3 bases; junction bases not matched to a gene: 5. CDR1 and CDR2 (germline): ENHRY, SYGVKD. The CDR3 is 14 amino acids. The CDR3: CAISPGQGTDTQYF. The CDR3 DNA reads TGTGCCATCAGCCCAGGACAGGGAACAGATACGCAGTATTTT.

Worth noting for this clone: One end of the junction varies from germline; a read error may be responsible. Other nucleotide sequences from this sample produce the same CDR3. V and J are TRBV19 and TRBJ1-1, with 8 bases matching TRBD1. CDR3 length: 15 residues. Germline CDR1 and CDR2: LNHDA and SQIVND (reference sequence). As DNA, the CDR3 is TGCGCCAGTAGTATCCTGGGACAGGTCCCGACTGAAGCTTTCTTT. It codes for CASSILGQVPTEAFF.

This clone occurred once. The chain uses TRBV15 and TRBJ1-2; 8 positions agree with TRBD1. Trimming at V came to 3 bases and at J to 1 base, leaving 7 bases not matched to a gene. The CDR3 extends over 16 amino acids. The germline gives CDR1 LNHNV, CDR2 YYDKDF (reference sequence). CDR3 region: CATSRITGGGNYGYTF. CDR3 in DNA: TGTGCCACCAGCAGGATAACAGGGGGAGGTAACTATGGCTACACCTTC. The whole variable domain, remainder taken from reference TRBV15 and TRBJ1-2, is DAMVIQNPRYQVTQFGKPVTLSCSQTLNHNVMYWYQQKSSQAPKLLFHYYDKDFNNEADTPDNFQSRRPNTSFCFLDIRSPGLGDTAMYLCATSRITGGGNYGYTFGSGTRLTVV.

This chain connects TRBV5-1 to TRBJ2-6; TRBD1 matches at 8 bases. The CDR3 extends over 18 amino acids. The ends lost 0 bases at V and 2 bases at J; junction bases unmatched: 7. From germline, CDR1 is SGHRS and CDR2 YFSETQ. The CDR3 nucleotides are TGCGCCAGCAGCTTGGTCGGACAGGGTGAGGCTGGGGCCAACGTCCTGACTTTC. Its translation is CASSLVGQGEAGANVLTF.

The CDR3 reads CASSAGGDQPQHF. CDR3 coding DNA: TGTGCCAGCAGCGCTGGGGGGGATCAGCCCCAGCATTTT. The V and J genes are TRBV7-9 and TRBJ1-5, with D perhaps matching TRBD1 (5 bases). The V end lost 5 bases, the J end lost 5 bases, and 10 bases lay between the germline ends. Germline V CDR1 and CDR2: SEHNR, FQNEAQ (reference sequence). This CDR3 comprises 13 residues. The entire variable domain, with the rest obtained from reference TRBV7-9 and TRBJ1-5, is as follows: DTGVSQNPRHKITKRGQNVTFRCDPISEHNRLYWYRQTLGQGPEFLTYFQNEAQLEKSRLLSDRFSAERPKGSFSTLEIQRTEQGDSAMYLCASSAGGDQPQHFGDGTRLSIL.

The CDR3 region is CASSTLGGNEQFF. Here the CDR3 DNA reads TGTGCCAGTAGCACATTGGGGGGCAATGAGCAGTTCTTC. The chain uses TRBV19 and TRBJ2-1, with D maybe TRBD2 (6 bases). The CDR3 is made up of 13 amino acids. Germline V gene data show CDR1 as LNHDA and CDR2 as SQIVND (reference sequence). Trimming pared 6 bases from V and 6 bases from J, leaving 12 bases between.

V usage is TRBV12-5 and J usage is TRBJ2-1; 8 bases map to TRBD1. V was clipped by 6 bases and J by 7 bases; unmatched bases: 11. This CDR3 comprises 15 residues. CDR1 LGHNT and CDR2 FRNRAP come from the germline V gene. The CDR3 bases are TGTGCTAGTGGCCAAGGACAGGGTCTTTTGAATGAGCAGTTCTTC. Its protein product is CASGQGQGLLNEQFF.

For the CDR3, the DNA is TGCGCCAGCAGCTTGGATCAAGGGGTTAACACTGAAGCTTTCTTT. Encoded protein: CASSLDQGVNTEAFF. This chain links TRBV5-1 with TRBJ1-1; weak D call: TRBD1 (5 bases). V was shortened by 0 bases and J by 2 bases, with 11 bases between the two germline ends. The CDR3 extends over 15 amino acids. Germline V gives CDR1 SGHRS, CDR2 YFSETQ.

The chain employs TRBV28 and TRBJ2-3, with 9 bases fitting TRBD2. CDR1 is MDHEN, CDR2 SYDVKM, per germline. V dropped 6 bases and J dropped 5; count of bases not matched to a gene: 9. The CDR3 has 15 residues. As DNA, the CDR3 is TGTGCCAGCAGCTTTGGCGGGGGGGCGGGAGATACGCAGTATTTT. This sequence encodes CASSFGGGAGDTQYF.

This clone was detected only once. The chain recombines TRBV5-4 with TRBJ1-2, with D possibly being TRBD1 (6 bases). CDR1 is SGHNT, CDR2 YYREEE, per germline (reference sequence). Trimming cost V 4 bases and J 1 base, with 11 bases left between them. CDR3 length: 14 residues. The CDR3 DNA sequence: TGTGCCAGCAGCACAGGGACTGATAACTATGGCTACACCTTC. It is translated as CASSTGTDNYGYTF.

The chain uses TRBV19 and TRBJ1-1, with a possible D match to TRBD1 (6 bases). CDR3 size: 16 residues. V was pared by 2 bases and J by 4 bases, with 17 bases between. The germline V gene has CDR1 LNHDA and CDR2 SQIVND (reference sequence). CDR3 nucleotides: TGTGCCAGTAGTATACGCGGGGGCGTTTGGGGCACTGAAGCTTTCTTT. Translating it yields CASSIRGGVWGTEAFF.

The chain links TRBV4-3 to TRBJ1-1; possible D gene TRBD1, 6 bases. The V gene lost 4 bases and the J gene lost 1 base, with 10 bases spanning the gap. Germline lookup yields CDR1 LGHNA and CDR2 YSLEER. CDR3 length equals 14 residues. The DNA of the CDR3 is TGCGCCAGCAGCCCTGGACAGCAGAACACTGAAGCTTTCTTT. Translation: CASSPGQQNTEAFF.

The chain uses TRBV19 and TRBJ2-7; 7 positions match TRBD1. CDR3 length equals 14 residues. Trimming cost V 1 base and J 4 bases; bases outside gene matches: 4. The V gene's germline CDR1 is LNHDA and CDR2 SQIVND (reference sequence). The CDR3 nucleotides are TGTGCCAGTAGTATAGCAGGGGGAGATTACGAGCAGTACTTC. Translation: CASSIAGGDYEQYF.

The CDR3 bases are TGTGCCAGCAGAACGGAAGCCACGAACACCGGGGAGCTGTTTTTT. This translates into CASRTEATNTGELFF. The V gene is TRBV2, the J gene TRBJ2-2, with D hard to call. V was cut by 6 bases and J by 0 bases, with 11 bases left in between. The CDR3 consists of 15 residues. The germline V gene has CDR1 SNHLY and CDR2 FYNNEI.

The chain uses TRBV6-5 and TRBJ2-3; 10 nucleotides agree with TRBD1. Per germline, CDR1 MNHEY and CDR2 SVGAGI. This CDR3 spans 14 amino acids. V shed 7 bases and J 4 bases; nucleotides not matched to a gene: 5. The CDR3 spells CASNRQGAPDTQYF. The CDR3 DNA reads as TGTGCCAGCAACAGACAGGGGGCCCCAGATACGCAGTATTTT.

The chain uses TRBV2 and TRBJ1-4, with a tentative D call TRBD1 (6 bases). From germline, CDR1 is SNHLY and CDR2 FYNNEI. The CDR3 sequence is 16 residues long. V was shortened by 7 bases and J by 5 bases, with 20 bases between the two germline ends. The CDR3 coding sequence is TGTGCCAGCACCCTCAGGGGCAGGCCTCGAAATGAAAAACTGTTTTTT. It translates to CASTLRGRPRNEKLFF.

The J gene is TRBJ2-1, the V gene TRBV5-8, with 8 positions matching TRBD2. This CDR3 contains 15 residues. Germline-derived CDR1 and CDR2 are SGHTS and YDEGEE. After removal of 0 bases from V and 5 bases from J, the junction contained 4 bases not matched to a gene. In nucleotides, the CDR3 is TGTGCCAGCAGCTTGGCACTAGCGGAAAACAATGAGCAGTTCTTC. It is translated as CASSLALAENNEQFF.

The V and J genes are TRBV19 and TRBJ2-7, with TRBD1 identical over 9 bases. The germline V gene has CDR1 LNHDA and CDR2 SQIVND (reference sequence). Trimming at V came to 5 bases and at J to 4 bases, leaving 9 bases not matched to a gene. The CDR3 runs 15 residues. CDR3 in DNA: TGTGCCAGTAGTGAAAGGGGACAGGGATGGTACGAGCAGTACTTC. Translating gives CASSERGQGWYEQYF.

The count of this clone is one. V usage is TRBV19 and J usage is TRBJ2-1; D remains unclear. The CDR3 contains 14 residues. The V end was cut by 5 bases, the J end by 5 bases, with 13 bases between. Germline V gene lookup returns CDR1 LNHDA and CDR2 SQIVND (reference sequence). The CDR3 DNA is TGTGCCAGTAGTGTAAAAAACCGGGACAATGAGCAGTTCTTC. Amino acid sequence: CASSVKNRDNEQFF.

The chain is built from TRBV7-9 and TRBJ1-6; D remains unclear. The CDR3 is made up of 12 amino acids. Looked up from germline, CDR1 is SEHNR and CDR2 is FQNEAQ (reference sequence). V was pared by 1 base and J by 11 bases, with 6 bases between. CDR3 nucleotides: TGTGCCAGCAGCTTAGAGGGCCCACCCCTCCACTTT. Its translation: CASSLEGPPLHF.